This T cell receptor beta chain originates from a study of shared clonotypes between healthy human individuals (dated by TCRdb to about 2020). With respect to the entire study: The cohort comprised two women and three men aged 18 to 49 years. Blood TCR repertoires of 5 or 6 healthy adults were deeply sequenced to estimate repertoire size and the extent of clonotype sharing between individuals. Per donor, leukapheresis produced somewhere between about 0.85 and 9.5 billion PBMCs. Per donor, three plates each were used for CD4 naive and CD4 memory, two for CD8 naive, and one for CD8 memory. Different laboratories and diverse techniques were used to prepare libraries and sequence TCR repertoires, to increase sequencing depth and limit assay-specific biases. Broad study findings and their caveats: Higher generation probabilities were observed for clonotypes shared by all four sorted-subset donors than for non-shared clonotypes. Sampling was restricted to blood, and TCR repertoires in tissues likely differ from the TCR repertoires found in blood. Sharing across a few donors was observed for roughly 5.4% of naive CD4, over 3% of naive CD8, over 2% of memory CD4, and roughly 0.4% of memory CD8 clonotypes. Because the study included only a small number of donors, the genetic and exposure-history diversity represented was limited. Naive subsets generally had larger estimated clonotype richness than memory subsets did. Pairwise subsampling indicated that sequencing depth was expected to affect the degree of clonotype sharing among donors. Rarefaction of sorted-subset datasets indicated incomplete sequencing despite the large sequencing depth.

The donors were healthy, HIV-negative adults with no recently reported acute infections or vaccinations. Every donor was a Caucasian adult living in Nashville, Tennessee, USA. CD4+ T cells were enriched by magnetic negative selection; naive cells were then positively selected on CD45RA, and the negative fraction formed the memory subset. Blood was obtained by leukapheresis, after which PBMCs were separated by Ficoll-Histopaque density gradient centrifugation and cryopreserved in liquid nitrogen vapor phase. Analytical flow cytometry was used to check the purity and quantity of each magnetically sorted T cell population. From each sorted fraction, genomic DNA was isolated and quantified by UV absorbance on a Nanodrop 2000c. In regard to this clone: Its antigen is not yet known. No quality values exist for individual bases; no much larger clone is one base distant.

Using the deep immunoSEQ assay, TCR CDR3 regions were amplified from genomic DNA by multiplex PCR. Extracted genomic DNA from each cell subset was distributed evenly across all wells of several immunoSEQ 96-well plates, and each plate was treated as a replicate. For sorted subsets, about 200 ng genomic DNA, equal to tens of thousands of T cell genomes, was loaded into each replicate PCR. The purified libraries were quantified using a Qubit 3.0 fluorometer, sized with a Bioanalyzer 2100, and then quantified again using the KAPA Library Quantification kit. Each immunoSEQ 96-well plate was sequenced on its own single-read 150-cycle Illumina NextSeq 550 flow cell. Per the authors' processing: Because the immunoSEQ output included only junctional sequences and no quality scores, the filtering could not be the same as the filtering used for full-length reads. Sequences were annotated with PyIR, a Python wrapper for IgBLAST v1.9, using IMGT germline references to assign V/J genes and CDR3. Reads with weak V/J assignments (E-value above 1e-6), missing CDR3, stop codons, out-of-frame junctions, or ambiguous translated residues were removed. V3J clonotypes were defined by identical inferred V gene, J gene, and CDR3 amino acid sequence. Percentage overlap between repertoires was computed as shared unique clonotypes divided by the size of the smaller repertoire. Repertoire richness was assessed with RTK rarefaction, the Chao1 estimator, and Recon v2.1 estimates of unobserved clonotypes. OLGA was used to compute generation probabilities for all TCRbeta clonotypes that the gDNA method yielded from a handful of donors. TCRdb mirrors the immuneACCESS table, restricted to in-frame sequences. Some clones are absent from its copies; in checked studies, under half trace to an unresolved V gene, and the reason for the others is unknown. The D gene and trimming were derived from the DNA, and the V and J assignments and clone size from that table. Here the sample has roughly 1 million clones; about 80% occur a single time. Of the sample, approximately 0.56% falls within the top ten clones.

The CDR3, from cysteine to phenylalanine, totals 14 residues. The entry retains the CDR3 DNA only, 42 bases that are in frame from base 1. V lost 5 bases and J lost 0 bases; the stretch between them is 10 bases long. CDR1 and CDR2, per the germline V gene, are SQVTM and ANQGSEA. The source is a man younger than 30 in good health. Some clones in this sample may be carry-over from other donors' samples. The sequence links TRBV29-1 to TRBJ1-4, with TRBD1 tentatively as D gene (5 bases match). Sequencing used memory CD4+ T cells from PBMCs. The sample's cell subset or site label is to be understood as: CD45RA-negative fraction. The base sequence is TGCAGCGTTACCGGGGGTGCAACTAATGAAAAACTGTTTTTT. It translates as CSVTGGATNEKLFF.